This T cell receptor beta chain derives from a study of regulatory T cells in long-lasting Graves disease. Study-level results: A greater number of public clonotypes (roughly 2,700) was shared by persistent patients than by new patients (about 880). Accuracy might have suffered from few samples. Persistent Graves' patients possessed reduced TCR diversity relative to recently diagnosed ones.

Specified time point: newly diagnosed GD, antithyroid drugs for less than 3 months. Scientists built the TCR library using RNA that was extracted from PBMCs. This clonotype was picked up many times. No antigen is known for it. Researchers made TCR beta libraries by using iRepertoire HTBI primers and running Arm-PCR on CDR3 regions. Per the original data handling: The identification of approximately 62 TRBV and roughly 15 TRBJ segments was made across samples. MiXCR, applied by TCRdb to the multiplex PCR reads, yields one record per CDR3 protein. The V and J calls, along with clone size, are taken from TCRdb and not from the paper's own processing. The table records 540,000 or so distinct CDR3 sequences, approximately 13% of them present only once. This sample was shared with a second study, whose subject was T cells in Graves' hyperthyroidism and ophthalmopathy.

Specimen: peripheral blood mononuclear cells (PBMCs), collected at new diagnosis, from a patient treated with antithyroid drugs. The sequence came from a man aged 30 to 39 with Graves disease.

The CDR3 DNA reads TGTGCCAGCAGCTTAGCGACAGGTGATGGCTACACCTTC. Residues: CASSLATGDGYTF. The chain joins TRBV7-9 to TRBJ1-2; possible D gene TRBD1, 6 bases. V gave up 0 bases and J gave up 6 bases, with 8 bases separating them. The CDR3 runs to 13 residues. Germline V gene lookup returns CDR1 SEHNR and CDR2 FQNEAQ (reference sequence). The whole variable domain, remainder taken from reference TRBV7-9 and TRBJ1-2, is DTGVSQNPRHKITKRGQNVTFRCDPISEHNRLYWYRQTLGQGPEFLTYFQNEAQLEKSRLLSDRFSAERPKGSFSTLEIQRTEQGDSAMYLCASSLATGDGYTFGSGTRLTVV.